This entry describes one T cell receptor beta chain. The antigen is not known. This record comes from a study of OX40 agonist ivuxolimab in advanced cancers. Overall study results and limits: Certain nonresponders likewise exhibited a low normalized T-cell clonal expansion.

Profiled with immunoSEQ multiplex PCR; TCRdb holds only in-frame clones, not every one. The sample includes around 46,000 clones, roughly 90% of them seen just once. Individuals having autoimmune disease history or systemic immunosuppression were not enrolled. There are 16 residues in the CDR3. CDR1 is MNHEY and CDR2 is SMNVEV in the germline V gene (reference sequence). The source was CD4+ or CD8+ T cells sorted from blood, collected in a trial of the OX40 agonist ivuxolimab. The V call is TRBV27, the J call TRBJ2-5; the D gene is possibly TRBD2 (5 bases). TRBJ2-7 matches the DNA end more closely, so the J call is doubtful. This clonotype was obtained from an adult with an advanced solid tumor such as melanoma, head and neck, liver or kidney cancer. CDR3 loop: CASSPERERPSYEQYF. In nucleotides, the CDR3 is TGTGCCAGCAGCCCTGAGAGGGAGCGGCCTTCCTACGAGCAGTACTTC.